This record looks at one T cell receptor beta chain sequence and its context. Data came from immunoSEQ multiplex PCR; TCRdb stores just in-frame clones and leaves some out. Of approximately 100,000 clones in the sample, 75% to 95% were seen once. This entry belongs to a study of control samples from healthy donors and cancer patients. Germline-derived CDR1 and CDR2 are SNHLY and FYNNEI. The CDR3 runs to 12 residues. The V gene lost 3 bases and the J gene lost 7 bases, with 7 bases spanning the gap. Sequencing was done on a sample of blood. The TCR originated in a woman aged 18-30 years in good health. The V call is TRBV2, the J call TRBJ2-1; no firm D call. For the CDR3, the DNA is TGTGCCAGCAGTGAGGGCGAAAATGAGCAGTTCTTC. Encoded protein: CASSEGENEQFF.